Each of the 3 T cell receptor beta chains below was sequenced from the same sample in a study of cytomegalovirus exposure and HLA in healthy donors. The PCR had 60 Vbeta and 13 Jbeta primers. Produced via immunoSEQ multiplex PCR; TCRdb's table is partial and in-frame only. The table lists around 100,000 clones, 55% to 65% of them singletons. The sample taken for sequencing was PBMCs. These receptors all come from a man aged 25 to 45 in good health and CMV-seropositive.

The chain joins TRBV19 to TRBJ1-2; D is perhaps TRBD1 (6 bases). Germline V gives CDR1 LNHDA, CDR2 SQIVND (reference sequence). Trimming removed 3 bases from V and 10 bases from J, with 15 bases in between. The CDR3 length is 13 residues. As DNA, the CDR3 is TGTGCCAGTAGTATGCAGGGGTCCTTGCCCTACACCTTC. As protein: CASSMQGSLPYTF.

This sequence joins TRBV5-4 and TRBJ1-2; D is perhaps TRBD1 (5 bases). CDR1 is SGHNT, CDR2 YYREEE, per germline (reference sequence). Trimming stripped 0 bases from V and 2 bases from J, with 5 bases between. The CDR3 totals 13 residues. The CDR3 DNA follows: TGTGCCAGCAGCTTGGGACAGAACTATGGCTACACCTTC. Amino acid sequence: CASSLGQNYGYTF. Using reference TRBV5-4 and TRBJ1-2 for the parts outside the CDR3, the full variable domain is ETGVTQSPTHLIKTRGQQVTLRCSSQSGHNTVSWYQQALGQGPQFIFQYYREEENGRGNFPPRFSGLQFPNYSSELNVNALELDDSALYLCASSLGQNYGYTFGSGTRLTVV.

This clone was counted a single time. The V and J genes are TRBV7-2 and TRBJ2-7; 9 positions agree with TRBD1. The J segment lost 3 bases and the V segment lost 7 bases, leaving 7 bases of the junction unmatched. CDR1 and CDR2 from the germline V gene are SGHTA and FQGNSA. The CDR3 runs 14 residues. For the CDR3, the DNA is TGTGCCAGCACCAGACAGGGGGGTAGCTACGAGCAGTACTTC. Protein sequence: CASTRQGGSYEQYF.